Sequencing of this T cell receptor beta chain was carried out in a study of tissue T cells after allogeneic stem cell transplantation. Study-level results: Across patients, clones rarely overlapped, yet motif clusters were shared tissue-specifically. Tissue-detected TCR repertoire was only partly captured by blood and spleen T cells.

Only in-frame clones appear in the TCRdb table, and some are missing; sequencing was by immunoSEQ multiplex PCR. The sample contains 9,000 to 13,000 clones, about two fifths of which appear only once. This clone was observed a few times. Its antigen is unidentified. Genes and germline are mouse. The CDR3 extends 1 residue past the end of the read, so its final part is completed from the germline J gene. This sample's time point: mouse harvest day 7 after allogeneic transplant. Each mouse received 10^7 T-cell-depleted marrow cells plus 10^6 splenic CD5+ T cells by tail vein. This mouse GVHD model was MHC-mismatched B6 to BALB/c, profiled day 7 or 14. The germline V gene has CDR1 KGHPV and CDR2 FQNQEV (reference sequence). The V end lost 0 bases, the J end lost 7 bases, and 13 bases lay between the germline ends. The CDR3 has 14 residues.

The TCR was taken from a female BALB/c mouse given C57BL/6 T cells with graft-versus-host disease after an allogeneic hematopoietic cell transplant. What was sequenced was skin. The chain uses TRBV26 and TRBJ2-7; weak D call: TRBD1 (6 bases). The CDR3 here is CASSLSQGREEQYF. The CDR3 bases that were read are TGTGCCAGCAGTCTGTCCCAGGGGAGGGAGGAACAGTAC.